This T cell receptor (beta chain) was sequenced for a study of blood T cell repertoires in COVID-19. Study in general: Samples of COVID-19 (acute and convalescent) were obtained from the United States, Italy and Spain.

Per germline, CDR1 GTSNPN and CDR2 SVGIG (reference sequence). Trimming removed 2 bases from V and 7 bases from J; junction bases left unmatched: 10. The CDR3 runs 15 residues. Assay: immunoSEQ multiplex PCR; the TCRdb copy retains only in-frame clones and omits some. The data contain some 250,000 clones, about nine tenths of them singletons. Enrolled through a virtual design, the participants were between roughly 18 and 89 years of age and came from about two dozen US areas. Participants were placed into cohorts based on the clinical history they reported. Input material: PBMCs or T cells enriched from blood (not recorded which). J is TRBJ1-4 and V is TRBV30; 7 bases match TRBD1. The sequence derives from a woman aged 30 to 39 with acute COVID-19. In nucleotides, the CDR3 is TGTGCCTGGAGTCCACAGACAGGGAGAGGTGAAAAACTGTTTTTT. Protein: CAWSPQTGRGEKLFF. The variable domain in full, with the rest retrieved from reference TRBV30 and TRBJ1-4, is SQTIHQWPATLVQPVGSPLSLECTVEGTSNPNLYWYRQAAGRGLQLLFYSVGIGQISSEVPQNLSASRPQDRQFILSSKKLLLSDSGFYLCAWSPQTGRGEKLFFGSGTQLSVL.